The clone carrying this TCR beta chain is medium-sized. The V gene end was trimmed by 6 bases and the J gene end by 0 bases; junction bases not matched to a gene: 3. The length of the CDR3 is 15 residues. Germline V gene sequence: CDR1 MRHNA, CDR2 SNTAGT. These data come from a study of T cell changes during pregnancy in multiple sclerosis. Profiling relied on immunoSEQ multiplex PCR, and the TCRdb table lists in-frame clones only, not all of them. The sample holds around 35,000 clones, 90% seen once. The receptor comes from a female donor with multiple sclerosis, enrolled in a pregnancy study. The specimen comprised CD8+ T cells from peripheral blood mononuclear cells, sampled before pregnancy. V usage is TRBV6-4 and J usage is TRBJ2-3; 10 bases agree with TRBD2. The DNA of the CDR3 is TGTGCCAGCAGCTTAGCGGGAGGTAGCACAGATACGCAGTATTTT. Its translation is CASSLAGGSTDTQYF.